The 9 T cell receptor beta chains presented below share a single source sample, sequenced in a study of OX40 agonist ivuxolimab in advanced cancers. Assay: immunoSEQ multiplex PCR; the TCRdb copy retains only in-frame clones and omits some. The profile covers roughly 20,000 clones, with 80% to 90% appearing a single time and roughly 15% taken by the ten largest. Sequenced here: CD4+ or CD8+ T cells sorted from blood, sampled in a trial of the OX40 agonist ivuxolimab. These receptors came from an adult with an advanced solid tumor such as melanoma, head and neck, liver or kidney cancer.

The rearrangement joins TRBV19 to TRBJ1-6; 11 nucleotides line up with TRBD1. The CDR3 runs to 16 residues. Trimming took 7 bases from V and 0 from J; bases not matched to a gene: 2. Germline V lookup: CDR1 LNHDA, CDR2 SQIVND (reference sequence). The CDR3 DNA sequence: TGTGCCAGTACCGGGACAGGGGGCTCCTATAATTCACCCCTCCACTTT. It is translated as CASTGTGGSYNSPLHF.

The chain has TRBV19 and TRBJ2-3; 7 bases agree with TRBD2. The CDR3 is 15 amino acids. V shed 5 bases and J 2 bases; nucleotides not matched to a gene: 7. From germline, CDR1 is LNHDA and CDR2 SQIVND (reference sequence). This CDR3 reads CASSPGLFITDTQYF. The CDR3 DNA reads as TGTGCCAGTAGTCCGGGACTATTCATCACAGATACGCAGTATTTT.

The chain uses TRBV14 and TRBJ1-1; D perhaps matches TRBD1 (5 bases). Trimming shortened V by 0 bases and J by 8 bases, and 16 bases separated the two germline ends. This CDR3 region has 15 residues. Germline V gene data show CDR1 as SGHDN and CDR2 as FVKESK. CDR3 sequence: CASSQERLLRAEAFF. The CDR3 coding sequence is TGTGCCAGCAGCCAAGAAAGGCTCCTCAGGGCGGAAGCTTTCTTT.

The chain uses TRBV6-5 and TRBJ2-3; TRBD2 matches 13 bases. Looked up from germline, CDR1 is MNHEY and CDR2 is SVGAGI. With 5 bases clipped from V and 4 bases from J, the junction kept 3 bases outside the gene matches. The length of the CDR3 is 15 residues. The CDR3 loop reads CASSTTSGGADTQYF. CDR3 nucleotides: TGTGCCAGCAGTACAACTAGCGGGGGGGCAGATACGCAGTATTTT.

CDR3 region: CASSEGGHTEAFF. The DNA of the CDR3 is TGTGCCAGCAGTGAAGGGGGGCACACTGAAGCTTTCTTT. J is TRBJ1-1 and V is TRBV6-1; maybe TRBD1 (6 bases). The CDR3 runs to 13 residues. The ends were cut back, 1 base at V and 3 bases at J, with 6 bases in the middle. Germline V lookup: CDR1 MNHNS, CDR2 SASEGT.

The V and J genes are TRBV28 and TRBJ2-1; 7 nucleotides match TRBD1. The CDR3 totals 14 residues. Germline V gene sequence: CDR1 MDHEN, CDR2 SYDVKM. The V gene end was trimmed by 9 bases and the J gene end by 4 bases; junction bases not matched to a gene: 9. The CDR3 protein is CASDRDGVYNEQFF. CDR3 in DNA: TGTGCCAGTGACAGGGATGGAGTTTACAATGAGCAGTTCTTC.

The rearrangement joins TRBV13 to TRBJ2-7, with TRBD2 matching over 10 bases. Germline V gene lookup returns CDR1 PRHDT and CDR2 FYEKMQ (reference sequence). The CDR3 is made up of 14 amino acids. V lost 7 bases, J lost 2 bases, and 5 bases stayed unmatched. This CDR3 is CASTLAGAPYEQYF. The CDR3 DNA reads TGTGCCAGCACCCTAGCGGGGGCCCCCTACGAGCAGTACTTC.

The chain employs TRBV7-9 and TRBJ1-1, with D possibly being TRBD1 (6 bases). Germline assignment: CDR1 SEHNR and CDR2 FQNEAQ (reference sequence). The germline V and J ends were trimmed by 1 base and 1 base, with 10 bases remaining between them. The CDR3 loop spans 15 amino acids. The chain's CDR3 is CASSLDLGGNTEAFF. For the CDR3, the DNA is TGTGCCAGCAGCTTAGACCTAGGGGGGAACACTGAAGCTTTCTTT.

This sequence joins TRBV4-2 and TRBJ1-6, with D possibly TRBD1 on 5 matching bases. CDR1 is LGHNA, CDR2 YNFKEQ, per germline. Between the trimmed V and J ends, which lost 4 bases and 7 bases, there was a span of 17 bases. CDR3 length: 16 amino acids. CDR3 bases: TGTGCCAGCAGCCGGCCGGGACGTGGGGGAAATTCACCCCTCCACTTT. Translated: CASSRPGRGGNSPLHF.